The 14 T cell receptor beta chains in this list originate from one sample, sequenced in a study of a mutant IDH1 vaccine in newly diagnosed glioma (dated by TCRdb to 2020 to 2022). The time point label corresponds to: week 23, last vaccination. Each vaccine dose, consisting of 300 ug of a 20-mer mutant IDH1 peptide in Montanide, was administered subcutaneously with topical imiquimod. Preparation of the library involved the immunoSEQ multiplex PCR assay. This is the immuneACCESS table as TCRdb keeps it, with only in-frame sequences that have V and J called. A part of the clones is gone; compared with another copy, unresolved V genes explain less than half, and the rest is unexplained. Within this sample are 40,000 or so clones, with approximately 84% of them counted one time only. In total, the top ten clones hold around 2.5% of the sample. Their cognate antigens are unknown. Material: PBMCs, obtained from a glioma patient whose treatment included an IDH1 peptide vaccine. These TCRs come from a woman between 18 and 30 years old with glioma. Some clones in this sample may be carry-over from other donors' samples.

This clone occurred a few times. CDR3 nucleotides: TGTGCCATCAGTGACGTTGGACGGTTAGCCTACGAGCAGTACTTC. Residues: CAISDVGRLAYEQYF. The chain couples TRBV10-3 to TRBJ2-7; D unclear. Trimming cost V 3 bases and J 2 bases, with 14 bases left between them. Germline values: CDR1 ENHRY, CDR2 SYGVKD. The CDR3 spans 15 residues.

In DNA form, the CDR3 reads TGCAGCGTTGAAGATGGGAGACCTGAAGCTTTCTTT. Encoded protein: CSVEDGRPEAFF. V is TRBV29-1 and J is TRBJ1-1, with D unclear. Per the germline V gene, CDR1 is SQVTM and CDR2 is ANQGSEA. This CDR3 contains 12 residues. V was cut by 0 bases and J by 6 bases, with 8 bases left in between.

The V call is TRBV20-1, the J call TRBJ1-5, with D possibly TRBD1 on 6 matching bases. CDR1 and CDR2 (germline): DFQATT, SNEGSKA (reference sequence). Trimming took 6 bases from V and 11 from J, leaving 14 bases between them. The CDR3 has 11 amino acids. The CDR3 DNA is TGCAGTGCGGTCAGGGGCCTGGCCCAGCATTTT. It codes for CSAVRGLAQHF.

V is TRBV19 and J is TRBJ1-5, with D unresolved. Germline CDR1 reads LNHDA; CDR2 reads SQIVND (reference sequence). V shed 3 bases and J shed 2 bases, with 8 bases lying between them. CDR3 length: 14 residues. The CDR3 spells CASSMTTGNQPQHF. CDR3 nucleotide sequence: TGTGCCAGTAGTATGACTACGGGCAATCAGCCCCAGCATTTT.

CDR3 DNA sequence: TGTGCCAGCAGGCCGCCAGGCAATGAGCAGTTCTTC. Translating gives CASRPPGNEQFF. The V call is TRBV5-5, the J call TRBJ2-1; D is unresolved. Germline CDR1 and CDR2: SGHKS and YYEKEE (reference sequence). Trimming pared 5 bases from V and 6 bases from J, leaving 9 bases between. The CDR3 has 12 amino acids.

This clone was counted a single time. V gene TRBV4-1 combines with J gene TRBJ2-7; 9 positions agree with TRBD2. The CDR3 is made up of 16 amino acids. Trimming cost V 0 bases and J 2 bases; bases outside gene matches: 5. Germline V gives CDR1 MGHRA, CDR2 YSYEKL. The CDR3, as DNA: TGCGCCAGCAGCCAAGATGGGACTAGCCTCACCTACGAGCAGTACTTC. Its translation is CASSQDGTSLTYEQYF.

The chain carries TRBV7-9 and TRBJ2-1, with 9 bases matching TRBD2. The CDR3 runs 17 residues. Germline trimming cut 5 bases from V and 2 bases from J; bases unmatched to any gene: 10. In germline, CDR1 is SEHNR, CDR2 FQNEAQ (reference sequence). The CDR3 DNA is TGTGCCAGCAGCCCGTTCACTAGCGGGTCCACCTACAATGAGCAGTTCTTC. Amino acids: CASSPFTSGSTYNEQFF.

CDR3 region: CASSDPGGPYGYTF. CDR3 DNA: TGTGCCAGCAGTGACCCAGGGGGCCCCTATGGCTACACCTTC. The chain is built from TRBV2 and TRBJ1-2, with 8 bases aligning to TRBD1. Germline CDR1 reads SNHLY; CDR2 reads FYNNEI. J lost 4 bases, V lost 3 bases, and 4 bases had no gene match. The CDR3 has 14 residues.

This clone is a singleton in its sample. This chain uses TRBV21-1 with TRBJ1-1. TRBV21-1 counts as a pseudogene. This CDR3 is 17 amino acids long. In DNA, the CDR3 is TGTGCCAGCAGCAACCCCGGGGAGGGGGCGGCGAACACTGAAGCTTTCTTT. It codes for CASSNPGEGAANTEAFF.

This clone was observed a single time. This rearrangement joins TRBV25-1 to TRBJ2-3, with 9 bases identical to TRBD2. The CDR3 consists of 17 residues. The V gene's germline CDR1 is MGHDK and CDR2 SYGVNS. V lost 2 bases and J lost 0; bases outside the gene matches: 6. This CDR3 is CASSETLLAGSTDTQYF. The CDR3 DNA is TGTGCCAGCAGTGAAACACTACTAGCGGGTAGCACAGATACGCAGTATTTT.

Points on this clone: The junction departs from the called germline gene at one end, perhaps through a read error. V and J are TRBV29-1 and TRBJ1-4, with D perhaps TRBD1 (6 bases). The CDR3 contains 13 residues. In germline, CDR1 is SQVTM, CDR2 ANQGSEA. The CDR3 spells CSATTGPGEILFF. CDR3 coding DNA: TGCAGCGCTACCACAGGGCCAGGTGAAATACTGTTTTTT. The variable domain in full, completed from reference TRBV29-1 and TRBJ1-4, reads SAVISQKPSRDICQRGTSLTIQCQVDSQVTMMFWYRQQPGQSLTLIATANQGSEATYESGFVIDKFPISRPNLTFSTLTVSNMSPEDSSIYLCSATTGPGEILFFGSGTQLSVL.

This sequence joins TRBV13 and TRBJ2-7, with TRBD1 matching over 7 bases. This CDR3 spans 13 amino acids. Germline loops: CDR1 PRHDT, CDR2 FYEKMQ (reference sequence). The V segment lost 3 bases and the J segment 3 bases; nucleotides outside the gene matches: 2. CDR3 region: CASSFRGFYEQYF. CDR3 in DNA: TGTGCCAGCAGCTTCAGGGGGTTCTACGAGCAGTACTTC.

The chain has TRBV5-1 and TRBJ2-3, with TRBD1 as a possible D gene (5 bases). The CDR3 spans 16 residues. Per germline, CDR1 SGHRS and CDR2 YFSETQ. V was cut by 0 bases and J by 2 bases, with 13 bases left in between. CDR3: CASSLGPLTVTDTQYF. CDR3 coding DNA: TGCGCCAGCAGCTTGGGGCCTTTGACAGTCACAGATACGCAGTATTTT.

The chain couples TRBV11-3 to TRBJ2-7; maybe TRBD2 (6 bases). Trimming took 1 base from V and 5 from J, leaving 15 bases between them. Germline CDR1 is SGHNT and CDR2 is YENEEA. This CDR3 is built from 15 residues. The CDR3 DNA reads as TGTGCCAGCAGCTTAGGCGTGGCGGGGTCTGACGAGCAGTACTTC. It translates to CASSLGVAGSDEQYF.